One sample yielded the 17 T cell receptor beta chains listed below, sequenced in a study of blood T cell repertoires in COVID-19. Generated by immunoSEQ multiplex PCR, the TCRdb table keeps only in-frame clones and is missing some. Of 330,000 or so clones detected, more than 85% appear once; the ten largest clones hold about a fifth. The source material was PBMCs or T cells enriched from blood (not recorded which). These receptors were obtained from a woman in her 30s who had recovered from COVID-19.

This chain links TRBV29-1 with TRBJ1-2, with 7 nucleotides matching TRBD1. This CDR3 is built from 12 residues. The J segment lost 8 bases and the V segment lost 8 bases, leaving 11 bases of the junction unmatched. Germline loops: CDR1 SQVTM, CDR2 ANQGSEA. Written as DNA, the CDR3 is TGCAGCTCGGAGACAGGGTTCGGCGGCTACACCTTC. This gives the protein CSSETGFGGYTF.

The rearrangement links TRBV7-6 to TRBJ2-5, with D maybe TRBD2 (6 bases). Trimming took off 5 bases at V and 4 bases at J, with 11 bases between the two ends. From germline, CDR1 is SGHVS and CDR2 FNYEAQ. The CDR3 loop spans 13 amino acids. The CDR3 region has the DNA TGTGCCAGCAGCCGTGCGGGGCCAGAGACCCAGTACTTC. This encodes CASSRAGPETQYF.

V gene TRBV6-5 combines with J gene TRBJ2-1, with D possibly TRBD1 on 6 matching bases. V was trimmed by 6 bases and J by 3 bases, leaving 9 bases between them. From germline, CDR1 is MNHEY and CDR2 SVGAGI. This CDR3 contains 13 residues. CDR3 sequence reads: CASRGTFYNEQFF. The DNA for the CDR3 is TGTGCCAGCAGAGGGACATTCTACAATGAGCAGTTCTTC.

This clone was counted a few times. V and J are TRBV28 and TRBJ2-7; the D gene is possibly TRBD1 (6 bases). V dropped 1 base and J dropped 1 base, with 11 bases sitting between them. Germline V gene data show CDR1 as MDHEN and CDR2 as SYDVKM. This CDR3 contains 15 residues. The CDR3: CASSLYLQGSYEQYF. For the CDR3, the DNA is TGTGCCAGCAGTTTATATTTACAGGGATCCTACGAGCAGTACTTC.

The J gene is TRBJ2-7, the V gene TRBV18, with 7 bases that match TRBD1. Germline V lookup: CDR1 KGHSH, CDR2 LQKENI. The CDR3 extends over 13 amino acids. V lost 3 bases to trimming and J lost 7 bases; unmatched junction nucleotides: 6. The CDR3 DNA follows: TGTGCCAGCTCACCGGGACAGTCGCAAGAGCAGTACTTC. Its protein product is CASSPGQSQEQYF.

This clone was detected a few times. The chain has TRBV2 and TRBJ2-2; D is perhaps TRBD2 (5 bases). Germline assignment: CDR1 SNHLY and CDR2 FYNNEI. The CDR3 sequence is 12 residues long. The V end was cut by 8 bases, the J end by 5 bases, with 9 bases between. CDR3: CASGRGTGELFF. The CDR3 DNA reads TGTGCCAGCGGGAGAGGGACCGGGGAGCTGTTTTTT. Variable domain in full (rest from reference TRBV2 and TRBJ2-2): EPEVTQTPSHQVTQMGQEVILRCVPISNHLYFYWYRQILGQKVEFLVSFYNNEISEKSEIFDDQFSVERPDGSNFTLKIRSTKLEDSAMYFCASGRGTGELFFGEGSRLTVL.

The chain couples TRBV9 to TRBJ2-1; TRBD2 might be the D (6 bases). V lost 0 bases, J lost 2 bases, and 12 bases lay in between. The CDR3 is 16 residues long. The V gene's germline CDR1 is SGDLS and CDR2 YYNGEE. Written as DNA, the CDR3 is TGTGCCAGCAGCGTAGCTGGGACTGCTGCCTACAATGAGCAGTTCTTC. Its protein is CASSVAGTAAYNEQFF.

The CDR3 DNA reads as TGTGCCAGCAGTTTGTCGGGACGGACAGATTCCCTCCACTTT. Translating gives CASSLSGRTDSLHF. This chain links TRBV2 with TRBJ1-6, with D possibly being TRBD1 (6 bases). CDR3 size: 14 residues. Germline values: CDR1 SNHLY, CDR2 FYNNEI. Trimming left V 5 bases short and J 14 bases short, with 19 bases between. Together with reference TRBV2 and TRBJ1-6, the CDR3 gives the full variable domain: EPEVTQTPSHQVTQMGQEVILRCVPISNHLYFYWYRQILGQKVEFLVSFYNNEISEKSEIFDDQFSVERPDGSNFTLKIRSTKLEDSAMYFCASSLSGRTDSLHFGNGTRLTVT.

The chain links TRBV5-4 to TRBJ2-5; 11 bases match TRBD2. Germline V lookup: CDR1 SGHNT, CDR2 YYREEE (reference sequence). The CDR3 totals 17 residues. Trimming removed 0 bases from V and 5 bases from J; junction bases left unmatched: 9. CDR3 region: CASSLGELAGARETQYF. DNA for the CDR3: TGTGCCAGCAGCTTGGGGGAACTAGCGGGGGCACGCGAGACCCAGTACTTC.

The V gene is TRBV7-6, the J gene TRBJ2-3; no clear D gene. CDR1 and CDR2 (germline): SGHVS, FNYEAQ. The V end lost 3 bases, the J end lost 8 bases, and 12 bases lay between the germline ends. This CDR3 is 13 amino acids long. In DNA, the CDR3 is TGTGCCAGCAGCTTTGAACTCCTTGCTACGCAGTATTTT. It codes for CASSFELLATQYF.

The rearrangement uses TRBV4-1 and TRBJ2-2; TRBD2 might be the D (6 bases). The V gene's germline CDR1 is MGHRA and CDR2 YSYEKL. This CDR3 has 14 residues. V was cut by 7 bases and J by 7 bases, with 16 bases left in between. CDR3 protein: CASTRGGRDGELFF. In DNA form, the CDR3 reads TGCGCCAGCACTCGGGGAGGCAGGGACGGGGAGCTGTTTTTT.

The CDR3 DNA reads as TGTGCCAGTAGCCAGCTCCGGGACACCCTCTTTTCTGCAACTAATGAAAAACTGTTTTTT. Translation: CASSQLRDTLFSATNEKLFF. The rearrangement links TRBV19 to TRBJ1-4, with D possibly being TRBD1 (6 bases). The germline V gene encodes CDR1 LNHDA and CDR2 SQIVND (reference sequence). This CDR3 is 20 amino acids long. The V end was cut by 6 bases, the J end by 0 bases, with 26 bases between. The full variable domain, with the rest looked up from reference TRBV19 and TRBJ1-4, is DGGITQSPKYLFRKEGQNVTLSCEQNLNHDAMYWYRQDPGQGLRLIYYSQIVNDFQKGDIAEGYSVSREKKESFPLTVTSAQKNPTAFYLCASSQLRDTLFSATNEKLFFGSGTQLSVL.

In DNA form, the CDR3 reads TGTGCCAGCAGTTTGGGAAGGGGGAACACTGAAGCTTTCTTT. Residues: CASSLGRGNTEAFF. The chain combines TRBV6-5 with TRBJ1-1, with a weak D call TRBD1 (5 bases). The CDR3 has 14 residues. V lost 4 bases and J 1 base, leaving 10 bases between the germline ends. Germline assignment: CDR1 MNHEY and CDR2 SVGAGI.

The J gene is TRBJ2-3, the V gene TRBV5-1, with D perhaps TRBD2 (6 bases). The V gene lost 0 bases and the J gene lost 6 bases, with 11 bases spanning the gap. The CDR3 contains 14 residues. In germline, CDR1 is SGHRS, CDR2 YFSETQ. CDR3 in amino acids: CASSLGRARDTQYF. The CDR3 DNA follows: TGCGCCAGCAGCTTGGGGAGGGCTAGGGATACGCAGTATTTT.

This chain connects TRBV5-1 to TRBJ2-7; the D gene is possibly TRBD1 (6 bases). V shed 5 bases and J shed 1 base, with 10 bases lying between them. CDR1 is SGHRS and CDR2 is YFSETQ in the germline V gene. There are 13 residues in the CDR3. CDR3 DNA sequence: TGCGCCAGCAGTTCCGACAGGTCCTACGAGCAGTACTTC. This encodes CASSSDRSYEQYF.

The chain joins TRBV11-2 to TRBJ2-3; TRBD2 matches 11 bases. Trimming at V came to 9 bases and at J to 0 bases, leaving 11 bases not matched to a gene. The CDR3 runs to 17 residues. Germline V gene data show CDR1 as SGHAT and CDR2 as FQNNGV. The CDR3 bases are TGTGCCAGGCCGGGACTAGCGGAGTCACTTAGCACAGATACGCAGTATTTT. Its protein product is CARPGLAESLSTDTQYF.

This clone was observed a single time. CDR3 protein: CASLGATDTQYF. The CDR3 DNA is TGTGCCAGCCTAGGGGCCACAGATACGCAGTATTTT. This chain joins TRBV4-2 and TRBJ2-3, with a weak D call TRBD1 (5 bases). This CDR3 has 12 residues. Looked up from germline, CDR1 is LGHNA and CDR2 is YNFKEQ. Trimming took off 8 bases at V and 2 bases at J, with 8 bases between the two ends.